This T cell receptor (beta chain) was profiled in a study of cytomegalovirus exposure and HLA in healthy donors. Germline CDR1 SGHTA, CDR2 FQGNSA. V lost 1 base to trimming and J lost 4 bases, with 13 bases between them. The CDR3 totals 15 residues. A multiplex PCR was run with 60 Vbeta primers and 13 Jbeta primers. The data were produced by immunoSEQ multiplex PCR, yet TCRdb's version contains in-frame clones alone and is incomplete. The repertoire consists of 90,000 to 150,000 clones, with 70% to 85% occurring once and the leading ten covering 4.9%. The chain uses TRBV7-2 and TRBJ1-1; D possibly corresponds to TRBD1 (5 bases). The TCR originated in a man aged 45-65 years in good health and CMV-seropositive. Specimen: PBMCs. The CDR3 DNA follows: TGTGCCAGCAGCTTAGGTCTCGGCAGGGCCACTGAAGCTTTCTTT. Its translation is CASSLGLGRATEAFF.